One sample yielded the 3 T cell receptor beta chains listed below, sequenced in a study of CD8 T cells in ankylosing spondylitis. Using its own MiXCR run on the 5' RACE reads, TCRdb lists one record per CDR3 protein. The repertoire holds 220,000 or so distinct CDR3 sequences, around 17% seen once, with roughly 46% in the top ten. Points from the study as a whole: Characteristic, it appeared, of ankylosing spondylitis blood was a TCR beta motif of several highly homologous variants.

These receptors are not linked to any known antigen. The specimen was blood, either unsorted or a sorted T cell fraction (not recorded which). The receptors here all came from a male donor with ankylosing spondylitis.

The chain recombines TRBV6-1 with TRBJ2-2, with unresolved D. Germline CDR1 is MNHNS and CDR2 is SASEGT. The CDR3 is made up of 13 amino acids. V lost 2 bases and J 6 bases, leaving 7 bases between the germline ends. The CDR3 loop is CASSESRAGELFF. As DNA, the CDR3 is TGTGCCAGCAGTGAATCAAGGGCCGGGGAGCTGTTTTTT.

The CDR3 is CSARDVAGGLAGGEQFF. CDR3 DNA sequence: TGCAGTGCTAGAGACGTAGCGGGAGGCCTCGCCGGGGGTGAGCAGTTCTTC. The J gene is TRBJ2-1, the V gene TRBV20-1, with 10 nucleotides matching TRBD2. This CDR3 region has 17 residues. V dropped 0 bases and J dropped 9; count of bases not matched to a gene: 14. CDR1 and CDR2 (germline): DFQATT, SNEGSKA (reference sequence).

In its sample, this clonotype was seen a few times. This chain connects TRBV7-9 to TRBJ1-4, with D maybe TRBD1 (6 bases). The CDR3 sequence is 16 residues long. The V end lost 0 bases, the J end lost 8 bases, and 16 bases lay between the germline ends. From germline, CDR1 is SEHNR and CDR2 FQNEAQ (reference sequence). The CDR3 DNA follows: TGTGCCAGCAGCTTAGCTTGGACAGCGGGCGTGGAAAAACTGTTTTTT. It translates to CASSLAWTAGVEKLFF.